This passage covers 26 T cell receptor beta chains from one sample sequenced in a study of T cell repertoires in cytomegalovirus infection. TCRdb passed the reads through MiXCR, listing each CDR3 protein once. The sample consists of around 450,000 distinct CDR3 sequences, over 9% of them appearing once. Source material: PBMCs. Source of these receptors: a human donor in good health (CMV status not recorded). Some clones in this sample may be carry-over from other donors' samples.

In its sample, this clonotype was seen many times. The rearrangement joins TRBV7-2 to TRBJ1-1; TRBD1 might be the D (6 bases). Trimming took 5 bases from V and 2 from J, leaving 12 bases between them. The CDR3 runs 14 residues. The germline V gene has CDR1 SGHTA and CDR2 FQGNSA. The DNA of the CDR3 is TGTGCCAGCAGCGCACAGGGACTTAACACTGAAGCTTTCTTT. Translating it yields CASSAQGLNTEAFF.

A single count supports this clonotype. The CDR3 DNA follows: TGCAGCACAGCGGGGGGGCGCACCGGGGAGCTGTTTTTT. Translating gives CSTAGGRTGELFF. The rearrangement uses TRBV29-1 and TRBJ2-2; 10 nucleotides match TRBD2. Trimming took 8 bases from V and 4 from J; bases not matched to a gene: 4. Germline V lookup: CDR1 SQVTM, CDR2 ANQGSEA. CDR3 length: 13 residues.

This clonotype was seen more than once but under ten times. The chain is built from TRBV5-5 and TRBJ1-2, with D tentatively TRBD1 (5 bases). The CDR3 covers 14 residues. The V gene lost 0 bases and the J gene lost 6 bases, with 12 bases spanning the gap. Germline CDR1 SGHKS, CDR2 YYEKEE (reference sequence). CDR3: CASSLAGLGHGYTF. Here the CDR3 DNA reads TGTGCCAGCAGCTTGGCTGGGCTGGGGCATGGCTACACCTTC.

This chain uses TRBV6-8 with TRBJ2-7, with 9 bases lining up with TRBD1. V gave up 0 bases and J gave up 4 bases; unmatched junction bases: 4. Germline CDR1 is MNHGY and CDR2 is SAAAGT. The CDR3 extends over 15 amino acids. The CDR3 bases are TGTGCCAGCAGTTACTCGGACAGGGGACCGTACGAGCAGTACTTC. It specifies CASSYSDRGPYEQYF.

This clonotype was detected many times. The chain recombines TRBV7-2 with TRBJ2-5; 11 positions agree with TRBD1. V trimming: 5 bases; J trimming: 5 bases; junction bases outside the gene matches: 10. The CDR3 extends over 16 amino acids. From germline, CDR1 is SGHTA and CDR2 FQGNSA. The CDR3 nucleotides read TGTGCCAGCAGCCCGACGTGGGACAGGGGGATGGAGACCCAGTACTTC. Translation: CASSPTWDRGMETQYF.

The genes are TRBV27 and TRBJ2-5; 7 nucleotides match TRBD2. This CDR3 has 14 residues. Germline trimming cut 5 bases from V and 2 bases from J; bases unmatched to any gene: 5. From germline, CDR1 is MNHEY and CDR2 SMNVEV (reference sequence). In nucleotides, the CDR3 is TGTGCCAGCAGTCCGCGGGGGAAACAAGAGACCCAGTACTTC. Translated, it gives CASSPRGKQETQYF.

The rearrangement uses TRBV20-1 and TRBJ1-2; maybe TRBD1 (5 bases). This CDR3 comprises 15 residues. The V and J ends lost 5 bases and 4 bases respectively, with 20 bases between them. Germline CDR1 and CDR2: DFQATT and SNEGSKA (reference sequence). The CDR3 DNA reads TGCAGTGCTCTTGGAGACAGCCCCGGATCCTATGGCTACACCTTC. This encodes CSALGDSPGSYGYTF.

This clonotype occurred many times. The genes are TRBV28 and TRBJ2-5; 7 nucleotides align to TRBD1. Germline V gene data show CDR1 as MDHEN and CDR2 as SYDVKM. This CDR3 region has 16 residues. With 5 bases clipped from V and 4 bases from J, the junction kept 13 bases outside the gene matches. The CDR3 here is CASSELRDSGPETQYF. CDR3 sequence (DNA): TGTGCCAGCAGTGAACTCCGGGACAGTGGGCCAGAGACCCAGTACTTC.

This clonotype was seen ten or more times. This chain uses TRBV7-9 with TRBJ2-3, with D unresolved. V lost 5 bases and J lost 2, with 8 bases in between. Germline CDR1 and CDR2: SEHNR and FQNEAQ (reference sequence). There are 13 residues in the CDR3. The CDR3 DNA is TGTGCCAGCAGCACCCCCTACACAGATACGCAGTATTTT. The encoded protein is CASSTPYTDTQYF.

The rearrangement uses TRBV27 and TRBJ2-1; D unclear. The germline CDR1 and CDR2 sequences are MNHEY and SMNVEV (reference sequence). The CDR3 has 13 amino acids. The V and J ends lost 4 bases and 5 bases respectively, with 9 bases between them. In nucleotides, the CDR3 is TGTGCCAGCAGTTCCGGGCCCCACAATGAGCAGTTCTTC. Protein sequence: CASSSGPHNEQFF.

This clonotype was observed at least ten times. The gene calls are TRBV7-9 and TRBJ2-5, with 10 nucleotides matching TRBD1. This CDR3 is built from 15 residues. With V trimmed by 7 bases and J by 5 bases, 10 bases remained unmatched. Germline values: CDR1 SEHNR, CDR2 FQNEAQ (reference sequence). CDR3 DNA: TGTGCCAGCAACGCCGGGACAGGGGCCGGGGAGACCCAGTACTTC. Its translation: CASNAGTGAGETQYF.

This clonotype showed up just a few times. This chain links TRBV3-1 with TRBJ2-4, with D hard to call. Looked up from germline, CDR1 is LGHDT and CDR2 is YNNKEL (reference sequence). V was clipped by 4 bases and J by 0 bases, with 10 bases between them. The CDR3 has 15 residues. The DNA for the CDR3 is TGTGCCAGCAGCCCCCGGGTCCTAGCCAAAAACATTCAGTACTTC. Translated, it gives CASSPRVLAKNIQYF.

This clonotype came up many times. V gene TRBV7-8 combines with J gene TRBJ2-1; D is possibly TRBD2 (5 bases). The length of the CDR3 is 14 residues. Germline V gene sequence: CDR1 SGHVS, CDR2 FQNEAQ. The V end lost 1 base, the J end lost 7 bases, and 11 bases lay between the germline ends. CDR3 coding DNA: TGTGCCAGCAGCTTAGGGGGAGTGGCTAATGAGCAGTTCTTC. The encoded protein is CASSLGGVANEQFF.

At least ten counts were recorded for this clonotype. The chain recombines TRBV11-2 with TRBJ2-1; no reliable D call. CDR1 is SGHAT and CDR2 is FQNNGV in the germline V gene. The CDR3 totals 13 residues. Trimming removed 7 bases from V and 9 bases from J, with 16 bases in between. CDR3 bases: TGTGCCAGCAACCGAGGCGGAGCCGGTGAGCAGTTCTTC. Protein: CASNRGGAGEQFF.

The chain joins TRBV3-1 to TRBJ2-5; no definite D call. Looked up from germline, CDR1 is LGHDT and CDR2 is YNNKEL (reference sequence). Trimming took 0 bases from V and 6 from J, leaving 5 bases between them. CDR3 length: 12 residues. This CDR3 reads CASSQDPKTQYF. The CDR3 bases are TGTGCCAGCAGCCAAGATCCCAAGACCCAGTACTTC.

This clonotype was seen repeatedly, ten times or more. The chain is built from TRBV5-1 and TRBJ1-2; D may be TRBD1 (5 bases). Germline V gene lookup returns CDR1 SGHRS and CDR2 YFSETQ. V was trimmed by 5 bases and J by 5 bases, leaving 22 bases between them. The CDR3 sequence is 16 residues long. The CDR3 nucleotides are TGCGCCAGCAGTTTTCTGGGGGATGGGGCCTGGTATGGCTACACCTTC. Translated, it gives CASSFLGDGAWYGYTF.

V usage is TRBV3-1 and J usage is TRBJ2-2, with D unclear. The CDR3 spans 15 residues. V lost 3 bases, J lost 0 bases, and 8 bases lay in between. In germline, CDR1 is LGHDT, CDR2 YNNKEL (reference sequence). The CDR3 sequence: CASSQDRTNTGELFF. CDR3 DNA: TGTGCCAGCAGCCAGGACCGAACGAACACCGGGGAGCTGTTTTTT.

This clonotype was counted ten times or more. The chain carries TRBV28 and TRBJ1-2; possibly TRBD1 for D (5 bases). V gave up 4 bases and J gave up 4 bases, with 16 bases separating them. The germline CDR1 and CDR2 sequences are MDHEN and SYDVKM. The CDR3 consists of 15 residues. In DNA form, the CDR3 reads TGTGCCAGCAGTTCTGTCTGGGGGTCGCGCTATGGCTACACCTTC. Translated: CASSSVWGSRYGYTF.

This clonotype was seen many times. The chain uses TRBV28 and TRBJ1-1; D remains unclear. This CDR3 region has 12 residues. Germline V gene data show CDR1 as MDHEN and CDR2 as SYDVKM. Trimming removed 8 bases at V and 1 base at J, with 8 bases between. The CDR3 loop is CASVSGNTEAFF. In DNA form, the CDR3 reads TGTGCCAGCGTTAGCGGGAACACTGAAGCTTTCTTT.

The rearrangement uses TRBV20-1 and TRBJ2-5; unclear D gene. The V end lost 0 bases, the J end lost 1 base, and 9 bases lay between the germline ends. CDR1 is DFQATT, CDR2 SNEGSKA, per germline (reference sequence). There are 14 residues in the CDR3. The CDR3 here is CSARDRKTQETQYF. As DNA, the CDR3 is TGCAGTGCTAGAGATAGGAAGACCCAAGAGACCCAGTACTTC.

The V call is TRBV2, the J call TRBJ2-1; 7 bases map to TRBD2. CDR1 SNHLY and CDR2 FYNNEI come from the germline V gene. V shed 8 bases, J shed 2 bases, and the junction held 6 bases outside the gene matches. CDR3 length: 14 amino acids. The CDR3 spells CASGSGRPYNEQFF. The CDR3 nucleotides are TGTGCCAGCGGCTCCGGGAGGCCCTACAATGAGCAGTTCTTC.

This clonotype was counted at least ten times. The chain joins TRBV18 to TRBJ2-7; D gene uncertain. The germline V and J ends were trimmed by 3 bases and 0 bases, with 9 bases remaining between them. The CDR3 has 14 residues. Germline V lookup: CDR1 KGHSH, CDR2 LQKENI. In nucleotides, the CDR3 is TGTGCCAGCTCACCCGGACCGAACTCCTACGAGCAGTACTTC. Translation: CASSPGPNSYEQYF.

This clonotype was counted ten times or more. The V gene is TRBV5-4, the J gene TRBJ2-1; D unclear. CDR1 and CDR2 (germline): SGHNT, YYREEE (reference sequence). CDR3 length: 12 amino acids. Trimming shortened V by 4 bases and J by 9 bases, and 11 bases separated the two germline ends. CDR3 coding DNA: TGTGCCAGCAGCCCACCGAATCGTGAGCAGTTCTTC. This sequence encodes CASSPPNREQFF.

V usage is TRBV6-1 and J usage is TRBJ2-1; the D is unclear. Germline assignment: CDR1 MNHNS and CDR2 SASEGT. This CDR3 comprises 13 residues. The V end lost 4 bases, the J end lost 2 bases, and 6 bases lay between the germline ends. The CDR3 region is CASSGWTYNEQFF. The CDR3 DNA reads TGTGCCAGCAGTGGTTGGACCTACAATGAGCAGTTCTTC.

This clonotype came up many times. The chain has TRBV11-2 and TRBJ2-5; D perhaps matches TRBD2 (7 bases). Germline lookup yields CDR1 SGHAT and CDR2 FQNNGV. V was trimmed by 5 bases and J by 4 bases, leaving 20 bases between them. CDR3 length: 16 amino acids. CDR3 sequence: CASSPVRGRGGETQYF. In DNA, the CDR3 is TGTGCCAGCAGCCCAGTGCGGGGGCGCGGAGGAGAGACCCAGTACTTC.

The gene calls are TRBV7-9 and TRBJ1-1; D perhaps matches TRBD1 (5 bases). The V and J ends lost 5 bases and 7 bases respectively, with 11 bases between them. Germline CDR1 is SEHNR and CDR2 is FQNEAQ (reference sequence). This CDR3 is 12 amino acids long. The CDR3 loop is CASSTDSDEAFF. The CDR3 DNA sequence: TGTGCCAGCAGCACAGACAGTGATGAAGCTTTCTTT.